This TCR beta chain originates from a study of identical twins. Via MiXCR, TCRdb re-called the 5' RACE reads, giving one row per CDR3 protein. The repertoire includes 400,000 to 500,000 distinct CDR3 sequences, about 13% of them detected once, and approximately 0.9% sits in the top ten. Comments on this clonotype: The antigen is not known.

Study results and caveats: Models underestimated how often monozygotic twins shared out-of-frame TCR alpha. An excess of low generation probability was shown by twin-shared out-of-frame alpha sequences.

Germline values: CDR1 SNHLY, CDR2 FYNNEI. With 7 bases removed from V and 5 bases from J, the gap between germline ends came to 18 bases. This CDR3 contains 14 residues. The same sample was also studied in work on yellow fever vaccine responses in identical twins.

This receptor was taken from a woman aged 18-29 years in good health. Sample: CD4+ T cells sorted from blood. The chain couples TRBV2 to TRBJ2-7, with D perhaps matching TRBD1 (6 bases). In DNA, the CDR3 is TGTGCCAGCACTATGGATGGGGGCATTGACGAGCAGTACTTC. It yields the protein CASTMDGGIDEQYF. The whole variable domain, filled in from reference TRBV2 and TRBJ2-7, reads EPEVTQTPSHQVTQMGQEVILRCVPISNHLYFYWYRQILGQKVEFLVSFYNNEISEKSEIFDDQFSVERPDGSNFTLKIRSTKLEDSAMYFCASTMDGGIDEQYFGPGTRLTVT.